This TCR beta chain emerged from a study of identical twins. Study-wide points: Fewer insertions marked abundant cord blood beta clonotypes; young adult naive trended weakly, memory not at all.

MiXCR, applied by TCRdb to the 5' RACE reads, yields one record per CDR3 protein. This table has about 250,000 distinct CDR3 sequences, approximately 8.3% appearing once. As concerns this clonotype: What it binds is unknown.

These data were also reused for a study on yellow fever vaccine responses in identical twins.

Sequences were obtained from CD8+ T cells sorted from blood. This TCR was sampled from a woman between 18 and 30 years old in good health.

The chain's CDR3 is CASSLVGRTDTQYF. The CDR3 nucleotides are TGTGCCAGCAGCTTAGTGGGTCGCACAGATACGCAGTATTTT. This chain uses TRBV11-2 with TRBJ2-3; no clear D. The CDR3 sequence is 14 residues long. Germline values: CDR1 SGHAT, CDR2 FQNNGV. V was cut by 1 base and J by 1 base, with 6 bases left in between.